This entry concerns a single T cell receptor (beta chain). CDR1 and CDR2 (germline): SGHRS, YFSETQ. The junction had 15 bases not matched to a gene; V was cut back by 2 bases and J by 2 bases. CDR3 length: 18 amino acids. Recovered status applied to Cohort 3 donors who had two consecutive negative PCRs. It also applied to those with clearance or with symptom resolution. Original handling: It was from reference gene primer amplification that nucleated cell counts were estimated. The data were produced by immunoSEQ multiplex PCR, yet TCRdb's version contains in-frame clones alone and is incomplete. Clonal size and the V and J genes are those of that table, whereas D and trimming came from the DNA. The table shows 150,000 to 200,000 clones, with around 81% occurring only once. This sample is drawn from a study of blood T cell repertoires in COVID-19. About the research overall: The analysed material was cDNA or gDNA that came from T cells, B-cell-depleted T cells, or PBMCs.

Sequencing was done on a sample of PBMCs or T cells enriched from blood (not recorded which). The TCR originated in a man between 35 and 55 years old who had recovered from COVID-19. The genes are TRBV5-1 and TRBJ2-7; 8 positions match TRBD1. CDR3 DNA sequence: TGCGCCAGCAGCTTTCCCCGGGACAGGATTCTCGAACCCTACGAGCAGTACTTC. Translated, it gives CASSFPRDRILEPYEQYF.